The clone carrying this T cell receptor beta chain showed up many times. Preparation of the TCRbeta library involved a method that used unique molecular identifiers. TCRdb reanalysed the PCR reads using MiXCR and keeps one entry per CDR3 protein. The sample has about 640,000 distinct CDR3 sequences, roughly 15% seen once. The data were taken from a study of T-cell reconstitution after alpha-beta-depleted transplantation in children. There are 13 residues in the CDR3. Germline V lookup: CDR1 DFQATT, CDR2 SNEGSKA (reference sequence). Trimming cost V 5 bases and J 9 bases; bases outside gene matches: 9.

The sample consisted of PBMCs from the stem cell graft donor, taken from the stem cell graft. V usage is TRBV20-1 and J usage is TRBJ1-3; TRBD1 matches 8 bases. The receptor was isolated from a human donor who donated a stem cell graft to a child with acute myeloid leukemia. CDR3 coding DNA: TGCAGTGCTGGGACAGGTTTAAAGGGCACCATATATTTT. Its translation: CSAGTGLKGTIYF.